The clone carrying this T cell receptor beta chain showed up many times. Its antigen remains unidentified. This entry is derived from a study of early T cells in non-severe SARS-CoV-2 infection. Study summary: Chains were not paired, and sequencing was done on bulk RNA from unsorted whole blood.

Study-level points and caveats: Anti-spike CD8 responses were favored in VDJdb matching, and private and CD4 specificities were missed.

Each single cDNA molecule received a unique molecular identifier. One entry per CDR3 protein results from TCRdb running MiXCR on the 5' RACE reads. The table has some 64,000 distinct CDR3 sequences, about 13% seen once. This CDR3 is 15 amino acids long. The V end was cut by 3 bases, the J end by 3 bases, with 12 bases between. The germline V gene has CDR1 SEHNR and CDR2 FQNEAQ (reference sequence). This sequence originates from an adult who was a healthcare worker with PCR-confirmed SARS-CoV-2 infection or an uninfected control (not recorded which). This chain connects TRBV7-9 to TRBJ2-1, with D maybe TRBD2 (5 bases). The sample taken for sequencing was whole blood. CDR3 loop: CASSLLAGVYNEQFF. CDR3 in DNA: TGTGCCAGCAGCTTGCTAGCAGGAGTCTACAATGAGCAGTTCTTC.